These 17 T cell receptor beta chains were all obtained from the same sample, sequenced in a study of radiotherapy plus CTLA-4 blockade in lung cancer. The repertoire was sequenced with immunoSEQ multiplex PCR; TCRdb's copy has only in-frame clones and lacks some. This sample has some 15,000 clones; around three quarters occur once, and the top ten carry approximately 55%. The sample here was peripheral blood, taken from a patient treated with radiotherapy plus ipilimumab. Receptors were obtained from a human donor with non-small cell lung cancer whose response to radiotherapy plus ipilimumab could not be evaluated.

V usage is TRBV27 and J usage is TRBJ1-1; 11 bases align to TRBD1. The CDR3 contains 14 residues. CDR1 is MNHEY, CDR2 SMNVEV, per germline (reference sequence). With 4 bases clipped from V and 3 bases from J, the junction kept 1 base outside the gene matches. This CDR3 reads CASSSGQGDTEAFF. CDR3 bases: TGTGCCAGCAGTTCGGGACAGGGGGACACTGAAGCTTTCTTT.

The V and J genes are TRBV6-6 and TRBJ1-2; tentative D call: TRBD1 (5 bases). This CDR3 has 13 residues. V shed 8 bases and J shed 0 bases, with 10 bases lying between them. Germline lookup yields CDR1 MNHNY and CDR2 SVGAGI (reference sequence). DNA of the CDR3: TGTGCCAGCCGCCCAGGGTCTAACTATGGCTACACCTTC. Translation gives CASRPGSNYGYTF.

The CDR3 sequence: CSVPVQDTQYF. The CDR3 bases are TGCAGTGTCCCGGTCCAAGATACGCAGTATTTT. The chain is built from TRBV20-1 and TRBJ2-3; D unresolved. The length of the CDR3 is 11 residues. Per the germline V gene, CDR1 is DFQATT and CDR2 is SNEGSKA (reference sequence). V lost 7 bases and J 5 bases, leaving 10 bases between the germline ends.

The rearrangement joins TRBV30 to TRBJ1-1; a weak D match, TRBD1 (6 bases). The V gene's germline CDR1 is GTSNPN and CDR2 SVGIG (reference sequence). CDR3 length: 12 residues. Between the trimmed V and J ends, which lost 2 bases and 5 bases, there was a span of 9 bases. DNA of the CDR3: TGTGCCTGGAGTAGGGGGTGGACTGAAGCTTTCTTT. The encoded protein is CAWSRGWTEAFF.

On this clone itself: Other DNA sequences in this sample translate to the same CDR3. V usage is TRBV4-2 and J usage is TRBJ1-6; 9 bases line up with TRBD1. The CDR3 extends over 14 amino acids. V was pared by 4 bases and J by 10 bases, with 5 bases of the junction left unmatched. Germline CDR1 LGHNA, CDR2 YNFKEQ. CDR3 in DNA: TGTGCCAGCAGCCCGGGACAGGGCCAATCACCCCTCCACTTT. Its translation is CASSPGQGQSPLHF.

This clone appeared once. The chain couples TRBV28 to TRBJ2-3, with 7 bases that match TRBD2. This CDR3 comprises 16 residues. CDR1 is MDHEN, CDR2 SYDVKM, per germline. The V and J ends lost 3 bases and 6 bases, in that order; junction bases with no gene match: 12. As DNA, the CDR3 is TGTGCCAGCAGTTTTCCCATTAGCGGTAGCGGGGATACGCAGTATTTT. Protein product: CASSFPISGSGDTQYF.

The chain uses TRBV19 and TRBJ1-1; 7 bases line up with TRBD1. Germline V lookup: CDR1 LNHDA, CDR2 SQIVND (reference sequence). Germline trimming cut 5 bases from V and 3 bases from J; bases unmatched to any gene: 3. The length of the CDR3 is 13 residues. The CDR3 DNA reads TGTGCCAGTAGTCAGGGGGTGGACACTGAAGCTTTCTTT. It codes for CASSQGVDTEAFF.

The chain carries TRBV10-3 and TRBJ1-1, with a possible D match to TRBD1 (6 bases). Trimming pared 4 bases from V and 7 bases from J, leaving 13 bases between. There are 13 residues in the CDR3. Looked up from germline, CDR1 is ENHRY and CDR2 is SYGVKD. This CDR3 is CAISGRGGDEAFF. The CDR3 DNA reads TGTGCCATCAGTGGGAGAGGGGGGGATGAAGCTTTCTTT.

The V gene is TRBV2, the J gene TRBJ2-3; 7 bases are a match to TRBD2. CDR3 length equals 14 residues. J lost 7 bases, V lost 10 bases, and 14 bases had no gene match. Per the germline V gene, CDR1 is SNHLY and CDR2 is FYNNEI. CDR3: CATSRGNYQHTQYF. The CDR3 nucleotides are TGTGCCACTTCGCGGGGGAACTACCAACATACGCAGTATTTT.

This clone was picked up a small number of times. This chain joins TRBV4-1 and TRBJ1-5; D is unclear. Between the trimmed V and J ends, which lost 4 bases and 0 bases, there was a span of 10 bases. The CDR3 has 15 amino acids. The V gene's germline CDR1 is MGHRA and CDR2 YSYEKL. CDR3 DNA: TGCGCCAGCAGCCCCTTTGTGTATAGCAATCAGCCCCAGCATTTT. It codes for CASSPFVYSNQPQHF.

V usage is TRBV5-1 and J usage is TRBJ2-5; 7 nucleotides match TRBD1. This CDR3 has 16 residues. Germline V gene lookup returns CDR1 SGHRS and CDR2 YFSETQ. With V trimmed by 4 bases and J by 5 bases, 14 bases remained unmatched. CDR3 region: CASSPDPQGSWETQYF. CDR3 sequence (DNA): TGCGCCAGCAGCCCAGATCCACAGGGGTCTTGGGAGACCCAGTACTTC.

The gene calls are TRBV7-6 and TRBJ2-3, with 10 positions matching TRBD2. This CDR3 comprises 15 residues. V lost 8 bases and J lost 2; bases outside the gene matches: 7. Germline V gene lookup returns CDR1 SGHVS and CDR2 FNYEAQ. Here the CDR3 reads CASSRSGGYTDTQYF. The CDR3 DNA reads TGTGCCAGCTCCCGTAGCGGGGGGTACACAGATACGCAGTATTTT.

This rearrangement joins TRBV18 to TRBJ2-7; TRBD1 is a possible D gene (6 bases). The CDR3 is made up of 13 amino acids. CDR1 is KGHSH and CDR2 is LQKENI in the germline V gene. V was pared by 5 bases and J by 2 bases, with 10 bases between. The CDR3 DNA follows: TGTGCCAGCTCAAGCAGGGGCACCTACGAGCAGTACGTC. It is translated as CASSSRGTYEQYV.

The V call is TRBV27, the J call TRBJ2-1; D gene ambiguous. The CDR3 is 15 residues long. The germline V gene has CDR1 MNHEY and CDR2 SMNVEV (reference sequence). V lost 4 bases and J lost 5, with 15 bases in between. Here the CDR3 reads CASSSPLSLNNEQFF. DNA of the CDR3: TGTGCCAGCAGTTCGCCCCTCTCACTAAACAATGAGCAGTTCTTC.

This clone was counted between two and nine times. The gene calls are TRBV11-2 and TRBJ1-5, with TRBD1 as a possible D gene (6 bases). Germline V CDR1 and CDR2: SGHAT, FQNNGV. The CDR3 loop spans 15 amino acids. Trimming stripped 3 bases from V and 3 bases from J, with 12 bases between. This CDR3 reads CASSLGRGYNQPQHF. The CDR3 region has the DNA TGTGCCAGCAGCTTGGGGAGGGGGTACAATCAGCCCCAGCATTTT.

The chain recombines TRBV28 with TRBJ1-5; no reliable D call. This CDR3 has 14 residues. CDR1 and CDR2 from the germline V gene are MDHEN and SYDVKM. The germline V and J ends were trimmed by 6 bases and 8 bases, with 17 bases remaining between them. CDR3 coding DNA: TGTGCCAGCAGCTCACAACGTTCAGGCGAGCCCCAGCATTTT. Its translation is CASSSQRSGEPQHF.

This chain links TRBV7-9 with TRBJ1-1, with 8 bases fitting TRBD1. This CDR3 is 13 amino acids long. Losses at the gene ends were 5 bases for V and 8 bases for J; bases not matched to a gene: 7. From germline, CDR1 is SEHNR and CDR2 FQNEAQ (reference sequence). Here the CDR3 reads CASSNTGGREAFF. The CDR3 DNA reads TGTGCCAGCAGCAATACAGGGGGACGGGAAGCTTTCTTT. Looking up the rest from reference TRBV7-9 and TRBJ1-1 gives the full variable domain: DTGVSQNPRHKITKRGQNVTFRCDPISEHNRLYWYRQTLGQGPEFLTYFQNEAQLEKSRLLSDRFSAERPKGSFSTLEIQRTEQGDSAMYLCASSNTGGREAFFGQGTRLTVV.